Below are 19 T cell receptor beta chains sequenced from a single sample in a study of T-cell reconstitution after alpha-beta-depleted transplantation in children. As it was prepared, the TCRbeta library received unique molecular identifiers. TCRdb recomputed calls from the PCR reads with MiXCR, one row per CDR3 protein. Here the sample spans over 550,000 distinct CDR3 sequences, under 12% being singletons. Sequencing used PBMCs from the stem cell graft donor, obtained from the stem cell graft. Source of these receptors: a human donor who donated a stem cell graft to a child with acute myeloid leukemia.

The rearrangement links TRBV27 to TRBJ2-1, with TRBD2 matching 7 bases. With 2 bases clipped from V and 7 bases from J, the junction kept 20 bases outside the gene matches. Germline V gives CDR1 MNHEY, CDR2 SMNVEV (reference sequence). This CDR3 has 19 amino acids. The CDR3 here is CASSLNILGEWGGTNEQFF. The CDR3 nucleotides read TGTGCCAGCAGTTTAAATATCCTAGGAGAATGGGGAGGGACTAATGAGCAGTTCTTC.

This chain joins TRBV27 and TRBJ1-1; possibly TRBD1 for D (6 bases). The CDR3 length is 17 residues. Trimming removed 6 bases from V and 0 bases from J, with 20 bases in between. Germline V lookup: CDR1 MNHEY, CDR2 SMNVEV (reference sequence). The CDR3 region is CASSRQTGRRVNTEAFF. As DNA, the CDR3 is TGTGCCAGCAGCCGACAAACAGGGAGAAGGGTGAACACTGAAGCTTTCTTT.

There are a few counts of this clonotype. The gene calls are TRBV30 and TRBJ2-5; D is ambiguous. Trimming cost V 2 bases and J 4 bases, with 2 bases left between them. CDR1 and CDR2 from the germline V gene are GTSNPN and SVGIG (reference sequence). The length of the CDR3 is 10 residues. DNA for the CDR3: TGTGCCTGGAGTTTAGAGACCCAGTACTTC. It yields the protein CAWSLETQYF.

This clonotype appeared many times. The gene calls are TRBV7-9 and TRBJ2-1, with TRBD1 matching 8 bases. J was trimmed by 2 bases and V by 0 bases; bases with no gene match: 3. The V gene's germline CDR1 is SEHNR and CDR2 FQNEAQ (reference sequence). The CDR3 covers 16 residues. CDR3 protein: CASSLARDRPYNEQFF. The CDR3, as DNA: TGTGCCAGCAGCTTAGCGAGGGACAGGCCCTACAATGAGCAGTTCTTC.

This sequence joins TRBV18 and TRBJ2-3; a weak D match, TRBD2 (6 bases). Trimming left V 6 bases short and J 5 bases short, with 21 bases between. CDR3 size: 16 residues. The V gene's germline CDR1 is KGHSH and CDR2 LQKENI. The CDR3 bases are TGTGCCAGCTCTCCGCGGGGCCTAGTGCCTCAAGATACGCAGTATTTT. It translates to CASSPRGLVPQDTQYF.

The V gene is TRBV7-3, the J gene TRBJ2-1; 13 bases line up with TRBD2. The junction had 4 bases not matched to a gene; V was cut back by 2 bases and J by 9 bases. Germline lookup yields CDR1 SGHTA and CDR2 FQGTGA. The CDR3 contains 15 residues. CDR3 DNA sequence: TGTGCCAGCAGCTTATATACTAGCGGGGGGGGTGAGCAGTTCTTC. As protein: CASSLYTSGGGEQFF.

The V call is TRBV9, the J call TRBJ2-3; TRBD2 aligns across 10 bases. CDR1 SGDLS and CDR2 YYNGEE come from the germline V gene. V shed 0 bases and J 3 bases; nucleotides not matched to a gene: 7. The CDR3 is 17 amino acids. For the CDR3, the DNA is TGTGCCAGCAGCGTAGCGCCTAGCGGGAGTATGACAGATACGCAGTATTTT. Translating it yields CASSVAPSGSMTDTQYF.

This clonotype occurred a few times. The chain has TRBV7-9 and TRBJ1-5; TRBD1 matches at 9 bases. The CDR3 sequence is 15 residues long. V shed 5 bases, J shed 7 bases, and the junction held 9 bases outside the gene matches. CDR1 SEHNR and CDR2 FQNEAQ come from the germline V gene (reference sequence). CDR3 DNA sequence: TGTGCCAGCAGCCAAACACAGGGGGCGGGACAGCCCCAGCATTTT. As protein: CASSQTQGAGQPQHF.

The CDR3 nucleotides are TGTGCCAGCAAACCGGTACCGGGACAGACTACCTACGAGCAGTACTTC. Protein sequence: CASKPVPGQTTYEQYF. The chain combines TRBV6-2 or TRBV6-3 with TRBJ2-7; 7 bases are shared with TRBD1. The CDR3 sequence is 16 residues long. Germline CDR1 and CDR2: MNHEY and SVGEGT. After removal of 7 bases from V and 2 bases from J, the junction contained 14 bases not matched to a gene.

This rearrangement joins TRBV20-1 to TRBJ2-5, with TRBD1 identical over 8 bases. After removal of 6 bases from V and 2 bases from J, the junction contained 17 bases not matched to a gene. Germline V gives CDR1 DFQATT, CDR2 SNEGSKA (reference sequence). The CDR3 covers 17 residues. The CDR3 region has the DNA TGCAGTGCCATCCCCCTCTCAGGGGGCCAGAGGCAAGAGACCCAGTACTTC. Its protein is CSAIPLSGGQRQETQYF.

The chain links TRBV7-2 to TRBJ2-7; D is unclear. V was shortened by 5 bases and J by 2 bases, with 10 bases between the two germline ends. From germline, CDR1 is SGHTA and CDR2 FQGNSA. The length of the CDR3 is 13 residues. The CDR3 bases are TGTGCCAGCAGCGTAGGCTCCACCTACGAGCAGTACTTC. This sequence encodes CASSVGSTYEQYF.

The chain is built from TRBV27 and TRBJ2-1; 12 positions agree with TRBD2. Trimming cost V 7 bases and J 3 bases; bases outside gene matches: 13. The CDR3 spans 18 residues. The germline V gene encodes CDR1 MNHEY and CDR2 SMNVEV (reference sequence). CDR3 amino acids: CASTPWPSGRAYYNEQFF. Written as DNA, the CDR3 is TGTGCCAGCACTCCTTGGCCTAGCGGGAGGGCCTACTACAATGAGCAGTTCTTC.

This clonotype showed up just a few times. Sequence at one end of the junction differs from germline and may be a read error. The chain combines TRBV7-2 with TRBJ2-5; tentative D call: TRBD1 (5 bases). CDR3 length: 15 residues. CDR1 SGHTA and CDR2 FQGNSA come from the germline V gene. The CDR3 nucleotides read TGTGCCAGCAGCTTACGGACAAACCCAAGAGAGGCCCAGTACTTC. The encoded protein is CASSLRTNPREAQYF. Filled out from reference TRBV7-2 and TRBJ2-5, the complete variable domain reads GAGVSQSPSNKVTEKGKDVELRCDPISGHTALYWYRQSLGQGLEFLIYFQGNSAPDKSGLPSDRFSAERTGGSVSTLTIQRTQQEDSAVYLCASSLRTNPREAQYFGPGTRLLVL.

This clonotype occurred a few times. DNA for the CDR3: TGTGCCAGCAGCTCCGAGACGGGGCTTGAAGCTTTCTTT. It specifies CASSSETGLEAFF. The rearrangement links TRBV7-3 to TRBJ1-1, with TRBD1 as a possible D gene (5 bases). CDR1 is SGHTA and CDR2 is FQGTGA in the germline V gene. This CDR3 has 13 residues. V dropped 4 bases and J dropped 7 bases, with 13 bases sitting between them.

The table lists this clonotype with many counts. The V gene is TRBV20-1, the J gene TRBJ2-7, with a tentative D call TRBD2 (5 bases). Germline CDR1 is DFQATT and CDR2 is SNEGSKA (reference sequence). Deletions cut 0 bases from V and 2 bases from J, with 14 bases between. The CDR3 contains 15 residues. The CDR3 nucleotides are TGCAGTGCTAGAGATAGGCCTAGCCTTGCCTACGAGCAGTACTTC. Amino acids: CSARDRPSLAYEQYF.

CDR3 sequence (DNA): TGTGCCAGCAGCCAAGATCGAGCGGGAGGGCCGCGGAATACGCAGTATTTT. Amino acids: CASSQDRAGGPRNTQYF. The chain is built from TRBV4-2 and TRBJ2-3; 10 nucleotides align to TRBD2. The CDR3 is made up of 17 amino acids. V shed 0 bases, J shed 7 bases, and the junction held 10 bases outside the gene matches. CDR1 is LGHNA, CDR2 YNFKEQ, per germline.

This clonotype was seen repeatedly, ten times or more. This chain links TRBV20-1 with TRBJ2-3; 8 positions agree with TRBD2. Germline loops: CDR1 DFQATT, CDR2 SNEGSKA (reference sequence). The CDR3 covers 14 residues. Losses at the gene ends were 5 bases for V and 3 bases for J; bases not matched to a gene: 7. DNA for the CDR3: TGCAGTGCTGGTACGAGCGGGAGAACAGATACGCAGTATTTT. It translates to CSAGTSGRTDTQYF.

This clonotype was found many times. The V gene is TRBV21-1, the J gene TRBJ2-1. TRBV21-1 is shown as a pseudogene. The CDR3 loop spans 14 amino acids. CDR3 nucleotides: TGTGCCAGCAGCAAACGAAGATCCTACAATGAGCAGTTCTTC. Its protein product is CASSKRRSYNEQFF.

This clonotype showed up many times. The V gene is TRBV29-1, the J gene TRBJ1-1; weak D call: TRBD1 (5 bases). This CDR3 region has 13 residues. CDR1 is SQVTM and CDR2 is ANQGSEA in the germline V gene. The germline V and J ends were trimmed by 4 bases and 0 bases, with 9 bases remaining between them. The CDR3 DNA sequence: TGCAGCGTTGCGGGACGGCTGAACACTGAAGCTTTCTTT. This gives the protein CSVAGRLNTEAFF.